This passage covers 5 T cell receptor beta chains from one sample sequenced in a study of shared clonotypes between healthy human individuals. Repertoires were generated with immunoSEQ multiplex PCR, while TCRdb's copy carries only in-frame clones and drops some. The table has over 850,000 clones, roughly 74% seen once; the top ten hold 0.5% to 0.65%. Sequenced input: memory CD4+ T cells from PBMCs. Subset indicated: CD45RA-negative fraction. The receptors shown here come from a man aged 18 to 29 in good health. Some clones in this sample may be carry-over from other donors' samples.

This chain's CDR3 is CATGRTSGINEQFF. In DNA, the CDR3 is TGTGCCACAGGAAGGACTAGCGGGATCAATGAGCAGTTCTTC. The rearrangement uses TRBV28 and TRBJ2-1; 12 nucleotides match TRBD2. V shed 10 bases, J shed 6 bases, and the junction held 7 bases outside the gene matches. Germline values: CDR1 MDHEN, CDR2 SYDVKM. The CDR3 has 14 residues.

CDR3 DNA sequence: TGTGCCAGTATGGGAAAATCCTACGAGCAGTACTTC. Its protein product is CASMGKSYEQYF. This sequence joins TRBV19 and TRBJ2-7, with unresolved D. V was shortened by 7 bases and J by 1 base, with 8 bases between the two germline ends. Germline values: CDR1 LNHDA, CDR2 SQIVND (reference sequence). CDR3 length: 12 residues. The full variable domain, with the rest looked up from reference TRBV19 and TRBJ2-7, is DGGITQSPKYLFRKEGQNVTLSCEQNLNHDAMYWYRQDPGQGLRLIYYSQIVNDFQKGDIAEGYSVSREKKESFPLTVTSAQKNPTAFYLCASMGKSYEQYFGPGTRLTVT.

This clone has just a few counts. The V and J genes are TRBV6-1 and TRBJ2-5; D unresolved. V was cut by 1 base and J by 4 bases, with 13 bases left in between. CDR3 length: 15 residues. The germline V gene encodes CDR1 MNHNS and CDR2 SASEGT. CDR3 bases: TGTGCCAGCAGTGAAGGTTTAGGGTTCGGAGAGACCCAGTACTTC. It encodes CASSEGLGFGETQYF.

The rearrangement joins TRBV5-1 to TRBJ2-5; D is perhaps TRBD1 (5 bases). The CDR3 is 14 residues long. Germline V lookup: CDR1 SGHRS, CDR2 YFSETQ. V lost 4 bases and J 1 base, leaving 11 bases between the germline ends. The CDR3 DNA sequence: TGCGCCAGCAGCACCCGACAGAGCCAAGAGACCCAGTACTTC. Its protein is CASSTRQSQETQYF.

The chain links TRBV4-1 to TRBJ2-5; maybe TRBD2 (5 bases). From germline, CDR1 is MGHRA and CDR2 YSYEKL. The V and J ends lost 4 bases and 5 bases respectively, with 17 bases between them. The CDR3 contains 15 residues. This CDR3 is CASSRLGSLGETQYF. Here the CDR3 DNA reads TGCGCCAGCAGCCGCCTGGGGAGTCTTGGGGAGACCCAGTACTTC.